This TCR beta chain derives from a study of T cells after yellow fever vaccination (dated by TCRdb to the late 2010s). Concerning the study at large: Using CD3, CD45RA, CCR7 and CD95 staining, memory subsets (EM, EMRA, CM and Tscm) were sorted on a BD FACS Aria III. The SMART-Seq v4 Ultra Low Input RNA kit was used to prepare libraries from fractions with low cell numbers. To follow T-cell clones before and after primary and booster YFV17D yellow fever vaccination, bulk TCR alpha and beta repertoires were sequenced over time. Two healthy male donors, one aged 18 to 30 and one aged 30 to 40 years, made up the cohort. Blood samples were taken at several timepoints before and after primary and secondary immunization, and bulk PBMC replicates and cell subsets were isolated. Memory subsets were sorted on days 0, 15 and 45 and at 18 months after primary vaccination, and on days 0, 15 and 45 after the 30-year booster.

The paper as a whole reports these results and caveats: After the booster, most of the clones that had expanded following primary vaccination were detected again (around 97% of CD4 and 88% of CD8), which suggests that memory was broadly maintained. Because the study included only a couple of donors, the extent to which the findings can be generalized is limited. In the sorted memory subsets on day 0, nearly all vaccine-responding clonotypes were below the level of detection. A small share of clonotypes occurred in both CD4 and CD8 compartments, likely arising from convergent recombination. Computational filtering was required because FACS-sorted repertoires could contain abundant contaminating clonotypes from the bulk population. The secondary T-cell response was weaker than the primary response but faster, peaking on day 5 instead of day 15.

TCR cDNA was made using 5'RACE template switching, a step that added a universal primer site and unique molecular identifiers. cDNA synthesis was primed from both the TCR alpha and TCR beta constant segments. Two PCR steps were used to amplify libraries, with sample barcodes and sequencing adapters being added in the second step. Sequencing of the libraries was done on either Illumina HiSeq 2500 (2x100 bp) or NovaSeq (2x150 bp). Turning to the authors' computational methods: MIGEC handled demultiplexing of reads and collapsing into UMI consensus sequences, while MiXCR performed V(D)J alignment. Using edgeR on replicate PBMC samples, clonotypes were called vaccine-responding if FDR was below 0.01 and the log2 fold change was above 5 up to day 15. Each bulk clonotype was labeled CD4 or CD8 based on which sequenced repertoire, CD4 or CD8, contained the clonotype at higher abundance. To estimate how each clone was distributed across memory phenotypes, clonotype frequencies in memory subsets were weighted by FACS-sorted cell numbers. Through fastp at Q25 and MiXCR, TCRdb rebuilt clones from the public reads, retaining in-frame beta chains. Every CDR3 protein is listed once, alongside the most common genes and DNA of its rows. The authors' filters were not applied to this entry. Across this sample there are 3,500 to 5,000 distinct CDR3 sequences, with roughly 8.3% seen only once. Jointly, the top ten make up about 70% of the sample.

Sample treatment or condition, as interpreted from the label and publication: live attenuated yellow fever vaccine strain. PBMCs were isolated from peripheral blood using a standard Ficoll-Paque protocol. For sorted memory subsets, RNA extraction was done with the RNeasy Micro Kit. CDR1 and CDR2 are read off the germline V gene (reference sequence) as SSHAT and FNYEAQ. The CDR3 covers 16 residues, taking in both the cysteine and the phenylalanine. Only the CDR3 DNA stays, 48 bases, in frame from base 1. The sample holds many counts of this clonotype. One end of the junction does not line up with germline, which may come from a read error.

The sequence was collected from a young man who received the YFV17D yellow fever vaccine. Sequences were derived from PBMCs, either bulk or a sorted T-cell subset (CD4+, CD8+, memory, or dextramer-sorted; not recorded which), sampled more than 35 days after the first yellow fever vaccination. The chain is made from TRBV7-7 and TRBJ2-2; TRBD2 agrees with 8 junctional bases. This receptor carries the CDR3 CASSLAGSENTGELFF. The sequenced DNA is TGTGCTAGCAGCTTAGCGGGGTCAGAGAACACCGGGGAGCTGTTTTTT. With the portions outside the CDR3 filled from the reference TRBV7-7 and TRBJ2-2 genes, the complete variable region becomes GAGVSQSPRYKVTKRGQDVTLRCDPISSHATLYWYQQALGQGPEFLTYFNYEAQPDKSGLPSDRFSAERPEGSISTLTIQRTEQRDSAMYRCASSLAGSENTGELFFGEGSRLTVL.